A selection of T cell receptor beta chains follows, all from one sample in a study of T cell repertoires in cytomegalovirus infection. One entry per CDR3 protein, called by TCRdb with MiXCR from the reads. This sample has about 700,000 distinct CDR3 sequences, with around 30% found just once. These receptors are not linked to any known antigen. The sequencing used cultured PBMCs, collected from culture after CMV antigen stimulation. Every receptor here comes from a human donor in good health (CMV status not recorded). Some clones in this sample may be carry-over from other donors' samples. Both conserved end residues are part of each CDR3. D genes are given only for firm matches. Clone size is stated in some rows and not others, as once, few, many or a class when expanded.

v_call	d_call	j_call	clone_size	cdr3_nt	cdr3_aa
TRBV7-9	.	TRBJ1-2	.	TGTGCCAGCAGCCAGAGGCGCAGTTCTGGTGGCTACACCTTC	CASSQRRSSGGYTF
TRBV24-1	.	TRBJ1-2	few	TGTGCCACCAGCCGCCGGGACTTTAGGGGCTACACCTTC	CATSRRDFRGYTF
TRBV7-9	.	TRBJ1-1	.	TGTGCCAGCAGCAAACGGAACACTGAAGCTTTCTTT	CASSKRNTEAFF
TRBV7-9	TRBD1	TRBJ2-1	.	TGTGCCAGCAGTCCCCCAGGGGGTCTCTACAATGAGCAGTTCTTC	CASSPPGGLYNEQFF
TRBV6-1	TRBD1	TRBJ2-7	.	TGTGCCAGCAGTGAAACGGGACAGGGAAAGCAGTACTTC	CASSETGQGKQYF
TRBV20-1	.	TRBJ2-3	few	TGCAGTGCTAGGAGTAGCACAGATACGCAGTATTTT	CSARSSTDTQYF
TRBV19	TRBD1	TRBJ1-1	.	TGTGCCAGTAGTGCGCAGGGGGCGTTGAACACTGAAGCTTTCTTT	CASSAQGALNTEAFF
TRBV7-8	TRBD1	TRBJ1-3	few	TGTGCCAGCAGCATGCGCCGGGACAGTAAAGGAAACACCATATATTTT	CASSMRRDSKGNTIYF
TRBV12-3/TRBV12-4	.	TRBJ2-1	.	TGTGCCAGCAGTTTTCCTAGATTACGGGACGACTCCTACAATGAGCAGTTCTTC	CASSFPRLRDDSYNEQFF
TRBV7-2	.	TRBJ1-3	.	TGTGCCAGCAGCCGGCTTAGGGGGACCGGAAACACCATATATTTT	CASSRLRGTGNTIYF
TRBV5-4	TRBD1	TRBJ1-4	few	TGTGCCAGCAGAAGGGACAGGGGAAGTGAAAAACTGTTTTTT	CASRRDRGSEKLFF
TRBV19	TRBD2	TRBJ2-7	few	TGTGCCAGTAACCTACTAGCGGGAGGGCCTTCTTACGAGCAGTACTTC	CASNLLAGGPSYEQYF
TRBV19	TRBD2	TRBJ2-1	few	TGTGCCAGTAGCGGACTAGCGGGCCAATCCTACAATGAGCAGTTCTTC	CASSGLAGQSYNEQFF
TRBV7-2	.	TRBJ2-3	few	TGTGCCAGCAGCCCCCGACAGGTTACCTCTAGCACAGATACGCAGTATTTT	CASSPRQVTSSTDTQYF
TRBV28	TRBD2	TRBJ2-1	few	TGTGCCAGCAGAGGACTAGCGGGATCCTACAATGAGCAGTTCTTC	CASRGLAGSYNEQFF
TRBV20-1	.	TRBJ2-3	.	TGCAGTGCTATGACTACTAGCACAGATACGCAGTATTTT	CSAMTTSTDTQYF
TRBV10-3	.	TRBJ2-1	.	TGTGCCATCAGTGAAACCGGGACTGAGGCCTACAATGAGCAGTTCTTC	CAISETGTEAYNEQFF
TRBV7-6	.	TRBJ2-4	few	TGTGCCAGCAGCCCAGGGCCTCGGCTAGCCAAAAACATTCAGTACTTC	CASSPGPRLAKNIQYF
TRBV7-8	.	TRBJ1-6	few	TGTGCCAGCGGAGGTCGGACGGATGGTAATTCACCCCTCCACTTT	CASGGRTDGNSPLHF
TRBV6-2/TRBV6-3	TRBD2	TRBJ2-7	once	TGTGCCAGCAGTTACTCCTCTAGCGGCCTATCCTACGAGCAGTACTTC	CASSYSSSGLSYEQYF
TRBV10-3	.	TRBJ2-3	.	TGTGCCATCAGTGAGGTGGACTTCACAGATACGCAGTATTTT	CAISEVDFTDTQYF
TRBV7-9	.	TRBJ2-7	few	TGTGCCAGCACCACAAGTCAGGCGGGGCTAGCGCCGTTCTACGAGCAGTACTTC	CASTTSQAGLAPFYEQYF
TRBV10-3	TRBD1	TRBJ1-1	.	TGTGCCATCAGGGAAACAGGGGGCGCAGGGAGTGAAGCTTTCTTT	CAIRETGGAGSEAFF
TRBV6-6	TRBD1	TRBJ1-1	.	TGTGCCAGCAGTTACTCTCGGGGACAGGGGGGTGGTTTCTTT	CASSYSRGQGGGFF
TRBV12-3/TRBV12-4	TRBD2	TRBJ2-1	.	TGTGCCAGCAGTCCCTCTAGCGGGGGCTACAATGAGCAGTTCTTC	CASSPSSGGYNEQFF
TRBV12-3/TRBV12-4	.	TRBJ2-3	.	TGTGCCAGCAGTTCCCAGAGTGGAGATACGCAGTATTTT	CASSSQSGDTQYF
TRBV11-2	.	TRBJ1-1	few	TGTGCCAGCAGCGATAAATCCGGGAGGACGGCCATGAACACTGAAGCTTTCTTT	CASSDKSGRTAMNTEAFF
TRBV7-9	TRBD2	TRBJ2-1	many	TGTGCCAGCAGCTCCCCGGGAGGGGACTCCTACAATGAGCAGTTCTTC	CASSSPGGDSYNEQFF
TRBV7-2	.	TRBJ1-1	many	TGTGCCAGCAGCCTAATGGGCGGTACAACGAACACTGAAGCTTTCTTT	CASSLMGGTTNTEAFF
TRBV7-2	.	TRBJ2-3	many	TGTGCCAGCAGCTTAGGGTTCGGAAGCCCAGATACGCAGTATTTT	CASSLGFGSPDTQYF
TRBV27	TRBD1	TRBJ1-1	few	TGTGCCACCTCCCGGACAGGGAGACACAACACTGAAGCTTTCTTT	CATSRTGRHNTEAFF
TRBV2	TRBD2	TRBJ2-1	.	TGTGCCAGCAGCCAACCTCGGGCTAGCGGTTCCTACAATGAGCAGTTCTTC	CASSQPRASGSYNEQFF
TRBV19	TRBD2	TRBJ2-4	.	TGTGCCAGTAGCCCGGCCCCGGGACTAGCGGGAGTAAACATTCAGTACTTC	CASSPAPGLAGVNIQYF
TRBV29-1	.	TRBJ1-1	.	TGCAGCGTGACTGCCCTCACAGGGAACACTGAAGCTTTCTTT	CSVTALTGNTEAFF
TRBV10-3	TRBD1	TRBJ1-2	few	TGTGCCATCAGGCAAGGACAGGTGAACTATGGCTACACCTTC	CAIRQGQVNYGYTF
TRBV5-1	.	TRBJ2-7	.	TGCGCCAGTAGCCCCGGCCTCAGTGGCTACGAGCAGTACTTC	CASSPGLSGYEQYF
TRBV5-1	TRBD1	TRBJ1-1	.	TGCGCCAGCAGCTTGGGTGGGACAGGGAACATGAACACTGAAGCTTTCTTT	CASSLGGTGNMNTEAFF
TRBV27	TRBD1	TRBJ1-4	.	TGTGCCAGCAGTTATGGTCAGGGGGAGAGGAAACTGTTTTTT	CASSYGQGERKLFF
TRBV6-1	.	TRBJ1-2	few	TGTGCCAGCAGTGCGGCCTCGTTGGGGGGCTACACCTTC	CASSAASLGGYTF